This T cell receptor (beta chain) was recorded in a study of blood T cell repertoires in COVID-19. Whole-study context: Acute-phase and convalescent COVID-19 samples originated in the United States, Italy and Spain. T cells, B-cell-depleted T cells, or PBMCs supplied cDNA or gDNA.

Trimming removed 2 bases from V and 3 bases from J; junction bases left unmatched: 5. The CDR3 runs 16 residues. Germline V gene lookup returns CDR1 MRHNA and CDR2 SNTAGT. In the authors' methods: Estimation of nucleated cell counts relied on the amplification of reference gene primers. TCRdb's table, derived via immunoSEQ multiplex PCR, lists solely in-frame clones and lacks some. That table gives V, J and clone size, and the DNA gave D and trimming. The sample has around 140,000 clones; approximately 84% are singletons. Specimen: peripheral blood. The chain is built from TRBV6-4 and TRBJ2-1; 9 bases fit TRBD2. This TCR was sampled from a woman aged 60 to 75 with acute or convalescent COVID-19. CDR3 sequence (DNA): TGTGCCAGCAGTGACGTAGCGGGAGCTTTCTACAATGAGCAGTTCTTC. As protein: CASSDVAGAFYNEQFF.